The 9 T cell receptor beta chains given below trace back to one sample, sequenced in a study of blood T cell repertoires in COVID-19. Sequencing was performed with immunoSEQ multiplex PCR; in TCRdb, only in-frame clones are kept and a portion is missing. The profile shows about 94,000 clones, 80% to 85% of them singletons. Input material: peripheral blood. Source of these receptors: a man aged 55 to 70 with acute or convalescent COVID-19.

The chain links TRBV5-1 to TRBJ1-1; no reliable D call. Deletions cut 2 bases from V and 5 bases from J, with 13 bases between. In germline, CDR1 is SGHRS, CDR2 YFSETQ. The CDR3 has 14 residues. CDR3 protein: CASSFTGMGTEAFF. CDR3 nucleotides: TGCGCCAGCAGCTTTACGGGGATGGGGACTGAAGCTTTCTTT.

CDR3 sequence (DNA): TGTGCCAGCAGCTTAGTGTCGGGGGGGCCATCCTACAATGAGCAGTTCTTC. Translated: CASSLVSGGPSYNEQFF. This chain uses TRBV7-2 with TRBJ2-1; 8 nucleotides line up with TRBD2. The germline V gene encodes CDR1 SGHTA and CDR2 FQGNSA. The trim removed 1 base at V and 1 base at J, leaving 6 bases unmatched. The CDR3 extends over 17 amino acids.

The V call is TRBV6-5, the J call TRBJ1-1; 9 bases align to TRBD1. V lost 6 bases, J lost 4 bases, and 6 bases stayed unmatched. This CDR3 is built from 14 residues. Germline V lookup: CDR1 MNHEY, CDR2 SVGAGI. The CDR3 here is CASRYRGPGTEAFF. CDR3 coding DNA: TGTGCCAGCAGATACAGGGGGCCGGGCACTGAAGCTTTCTTT.

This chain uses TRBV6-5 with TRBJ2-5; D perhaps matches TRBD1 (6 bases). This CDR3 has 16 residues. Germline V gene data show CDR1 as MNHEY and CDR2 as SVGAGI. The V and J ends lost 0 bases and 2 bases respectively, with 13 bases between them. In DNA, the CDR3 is TGTGCCAGCAGTTACTCGATGGCAGGGGTGCAAGAGACCCAGTACTTC. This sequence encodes CASSYSMAGVQETQYF.

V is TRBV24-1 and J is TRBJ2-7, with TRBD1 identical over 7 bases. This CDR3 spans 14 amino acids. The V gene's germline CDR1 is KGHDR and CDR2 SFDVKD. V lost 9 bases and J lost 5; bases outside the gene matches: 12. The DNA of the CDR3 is TGTGCCACCTCTGAGGTACAGGGGAAGAACGAGCAGTACTTC. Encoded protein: CATSEVQGKNEQYF.

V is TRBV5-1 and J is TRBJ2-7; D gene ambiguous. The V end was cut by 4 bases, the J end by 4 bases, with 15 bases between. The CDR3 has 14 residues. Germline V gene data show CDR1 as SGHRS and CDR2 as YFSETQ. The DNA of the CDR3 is TGCGCCAGCAGCGATCCTCACTTAGCTTACGAGCAGTACTTC. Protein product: CASSDPHLAYEQYF.

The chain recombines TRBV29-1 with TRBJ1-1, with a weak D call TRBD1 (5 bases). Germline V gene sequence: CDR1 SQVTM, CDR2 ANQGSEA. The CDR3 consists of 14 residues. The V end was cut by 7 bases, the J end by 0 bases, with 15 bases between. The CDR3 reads CSAVQDTLNTEAFF. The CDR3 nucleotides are TGCAGCGCCGTACAGGATACCCTGAACACTGAAGCTTTCTTT. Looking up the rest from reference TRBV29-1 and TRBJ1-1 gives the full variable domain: SAVISQKPSRDICQRGTSLTIQCQVDSQVTMMFWYRQQPGQSLTLIATANQGSEATYESGFVIDKFPISRPNLTFSTLTVSNMSPEDSSIYLCSAVQDTLNTEAFFGQGTRLTVV.

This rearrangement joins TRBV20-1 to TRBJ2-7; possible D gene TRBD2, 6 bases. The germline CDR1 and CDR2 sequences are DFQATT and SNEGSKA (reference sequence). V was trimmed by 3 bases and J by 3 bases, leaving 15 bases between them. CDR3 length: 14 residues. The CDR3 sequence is CSASGRAGNYEQYF. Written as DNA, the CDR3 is TGCAGTGCTAGTGGCCGGGCGGGGAACTACGAGCAGTACTTC.

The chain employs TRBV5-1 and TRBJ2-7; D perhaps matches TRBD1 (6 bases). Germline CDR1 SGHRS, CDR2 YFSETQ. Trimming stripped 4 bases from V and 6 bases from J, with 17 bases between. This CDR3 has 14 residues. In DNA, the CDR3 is TGCGCCAGCAGCCCCAGGGGAATTATAGGCGAGCAGTACTTC. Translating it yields CASSPRGIIGEQYF.